The rows below give T cell receptor delta chains drawn from one sample of a study of gamma-delta chains in newborns, infants, children. TCRdb re-called the reads with CATT. The table includes approximately 5,200 delta-chain clones, over 4% detected once. The sequenced material came from blood. All receptors come from a child who was a newborn, infant or young child, either healthy, febrile or measles-vaccinated (not recorded which). Each CDR3 is given with its conserved first and last residue. The D gene is left open where the match is weak. Clone size, where shown, is once, few, many, or a class for clones that have expanded.

>TRDJ1|few|TRDD3|TRDV1
CALGGPPGSPTGGYTDKLIF
TGTGCTCTTGGGGGACCTCCGGGGAGCCCGACTGGGGGATACACCGATAAACTCATCTTT
>TRDJ3|medium-sized|TRDD3|TRDV2
CACDTPAGGISGSWDTRQMFF
TGTGCCTGTGACACCCCCGCCGGGGGGATATCGGGCTCCTGGGACACCCGACAGATGTTTTTC
>TRDJ1|medium-sized|NA|TRDV1
CALGALRATYKLIF
TGTGCTCTTGGGGCGCTCCGAGCGACCTATAAACTCATCTTT
>TRDJ3|few|TRDD3|TRDV2
CACDTLGDSSWGTRQMFF
TGTGCCTGTGACACGCTGGGGGATTCGTCCTGGGGCACCCGACAGATGTTTTTC
>TRDJ1|NA|NA|TRDV2
CACDAVREERDTGKLIF
TGTGCCTGTGACGCGGTACGGGAGGAGAGGGACACCGGTAAACTCATCTTT
>TRDJ1|medium-sized|NA|TRDV2
CACDALERGSHSKLIF
TGTGCCTGTGACGCCCTCGAGCGGGGATCGCATAGCAAACTCATCTTT
>TRDJ1|medium-sized|NA|TRDV1
CALGEFAPGSFKLIF
TGTGCTCTTGGGGAATTTGCCCCTGGGAGCTTCAAACTCATCTTT
>TRDJ3|medium-sized|TRDD3|TRDV2
CACDSVLGDTDWDTRQMFF
TGTGCCTGTGACTCTGTACTGGGGGATACGGACTGGGACACCCGACAGATGTTTTTC
>TRDJ3|NA|NA|TRDV2
CACDTASAGASSWDTRQVFF
TGTGCCTGTGACACCGCGTCAGCGGGGGCCAGCTCCTGGGACACCCGACAGGTGTTTTTC
>TRDJ1|few|TRDD3|TRDV2
CACDAILGECTDKLIF
TGTGCCTGTGACGCCATACTGGGGGAGTGCACCGATAAACTCATCTTT
>TRDJ2|large|TRDD3|TRDV2
CACDNWGNPTAQLFF
TGTGCCTGTGACAACTGGGGGAACCCGACAGCACAACTCTTCTTT
>TRDJ3|NA|TRDD3|TRDV2
CACDTVLGDTATSSWDTRQMFF
TGTGCCTGTGACACCGTACTGGGGGATACTGCAACGAGCTCCTGGGACACCCGACAGATGTTTTTC
>TRDJ3|few|TRDD3|TRDV2
CACDNVLGDTPRGSWDTRQMFF
TGTGCCTGTGACAACGTACTGGGGGATACGCCCCGAGGCTCCTGGGACACCCGACAGATGTTTTTC
>TRDJ1|few|TRDD3|TRDV1
CALGAVGRYWGIRSMKGYTDKLIF
TGTGCTCTTGGGGCCGTAGGGAGGTACTGGGGGATACGCTCTATGAAGGGGTACACCGATAAACTCATCTTT
>TRDJ3|NA|TRDD3|TRDV2
CACDKVLGDTTWDTRQMFF
TGTGCCTGTGACAAGGTTCTGGGGGATACCACCTGGGACACCCGACAGATGTTTTTC
>TRDJ1|few|TRDD3|TRDV1
CALGEIWGIPYADKLIF
TGTGCTCTTGGGGAGATTTGGGGGATACCCTACGCCGATAAACTCATCTTT
>TRDJ1|medium-sized|TRDD2|TRDV1
CALGGLLPTVAHTDKLIF
TGTGCTCTTGGGGGACTACTTCCTACGGTAGCACACACCGATAAACTCATCTTT
>TRDJ1|large|NA|TRDV2
CACDTIEKFSDKLIF
TGTGCCTGTGACACCATTGAAAAGTTCTCCGATAAACTCATCTTT
>TRDJ1|few|TRDD3|TRDV2
CACDPVLGDTTDKLIF
TGTGCCTGTGACCCCGTACTGGGGGATACGACTGATAAACTCATCTTT
>TRDJ1|few|NA|TRAV29/DV5
CAASVGPIDVRTDKLIF
TGTGCAGCAAGCGTGGGACCAATCGACGTGCGGACCGATAAACTCATCTTT
>TRDJ1|few|TRDD3|TRDV2
CACDTVHQGADYWGTTDKLIF
TGTGCCTGTGACACCGTTCATCAAGGGGCCGATTACTGGGGGACCACCGATAAACTCATCTTT
>TRDJ1|medium-sized|NA|TRDV2
CACDTVGMGNLYTDKLIF
TGTGCCTGTGACACCGTAGGGATGGGGAATTTGTACACCGATAAACTCATCTTT
>TRDJ1|medium-sized|TRDD3|TRDV1
CAPVYGSYAGGYAYTDKLIF
TGTGCTCCTGTGTACGGCAGCTACGCTGGGGGATACGCGTACACCGATAAACTCATCTTT
>TRDJ1|NA|NA|TRDV2
CACDHLEGGLYTDKLIF
TGTGCCTGTGATCACCTCGAAGGGGGGTTGTACACCGATAAACTCATCTTT
>TRDJ1|large|TRDD3|TRDV2
CACSALLGDTDKLIF
TGTGCCTGTAGCGCCTTACTGGGGGACACCGATAAACTCATCTTT
>TRDJ3|medium-sized|NA|TRDV2
CACDIVGGDRQMFF
TGTGCCTGTGACATCGTGGGAGGTGACCGACAGATGTTTTTC
>TRDJ1|medium-sized|TRDD3|TRDV2
CACDSLGDTDKLIF
TGTGCCTGTGACTCCCTGGGGGACACCGATAAACTCATCTTT
>TRDJ1|medium-sized|TRDD3|TRDV2
CACDTVSGTGGYSDKLIF
TGTGCCTGTGACACTGTTTCGGGAACTGGGGGATACTCCGATAAACTCATCTTT
>TRDJ1|medium-sized|TRDD3|TRDV2
CACDRLGAHRGTYTDKLIF
TGTGCCTGTGACCGACTGGGGGCCCACAGGGGGACGTACACCGATAAACTCATCTTT
>TRDJ1|NA|TRDD3|TRDV2
CACDPVGTRGYVRTDKLIF
TGTGCCTGTGACCCAGTAGGTACTAGGGGATATGTTCGGACCGATAAACTCATCTTT
>TRDJ3|NA|TRDD3|TRDV2
CACDPVLGDMSPWDTRQMFF
TGTGCCTGTGACCCCGTACTGGGGGATATGTCGCCCTGGGACACCCGACAGATGTTTTTC
>TRDJ1|NA|NA|TRDV2
CACDTAPFGGEINTDKLIF
TGTGCCTGTGATACCGCCCCATTTGGTGGGGAAATTAACACCGATAAACTCATCTTT
>TRDJ1|medium-sized|NA|TRDV2
CACDTVGPITDKLIF
TGTGCCTGTGACACCGTGGGACCCATCACCGATAAACTCATCTTT
>TRDJ1|few|TRDD3|TRDV2
CACHLLGDPPDKLIF
TGTGCCTGCCATTTACTGGGGGATCCCCCCGATAAACTCATCTTT
>TRDJ1|medium-sized|TRDD3|TRDV2
CACDKLGDSHYTDKLIF
TGTGCCTGTGACAAACTGGGGGATTCCCATTACACCGATAAACTCATCTTT
>TRDJ1|NA|TRDD3|TRDV1
CALARYSTQGDTHTDKLIF
TGTGCTCTTGCCCGATATTCTACCCAGGGGGATACCCACACCGATAAACTCATCTTT
>TRDJ1|medium-sized|TRDD3|TRDV2
CACDTIRGIGYTDKLIF
TGTGCCTGTGACACCATCCGGGGGATAGGGTACACCGATAAACTCATCTTT
>TRDJ3|NA|TRDD3|TRDV2
CACDTGGYASWDTRQMFF
TGTGCCTGTGATACTGGGGGATACGCGTCCTGGGACACCCGACAGATGTTTTTC
>TRDJ2|NA|TRDD3|TRDV2
CACNTLGDKIPAQLFF
TGTGCCTGTAACACACTGGGGGATAAGATTCCGGCACAACTCTTCTTT
>TRDJ1|NA|NA|TRDV2
CARDTVWDTDKLIF
TGTGCCCGTGACACCGTGTGGGACACCGATAAACTCATCTTT
>TRDJ1|medium-sized|TRDD3|TRDV2
CACDTVVGGGYLTAYADKLIF
TGTGCCTGTGACACCGTGGTCGGTGGGGGATACCTTACAGCTTACGCCGATAAACTCATCTTT
>TRDJ1|medium-sized|TRDD3|TRDV2
CACDEVLGDTDKLIF
TGTGCCTGTGACGAGGTACTGGGGGACACCGATAAACTCATCTTT
>TRDJ1|NA|TRDD3|TRDV2
CACDTVKVVGDTGPLTDKLIF
TGTGCCTGTGACACCGTAAAGGTGGTGGGGGATACGGGGCCCCTAACCGATAAACTCATCTTT
>TRDJ1|medium-sized|TRDD3|TRDV2
CACDTLGTSGGPYTDKLIF
TGTGCCTGTGACACGTTGGGTACTTCTGGGGGGCCCTACACCGATAAACTCATCTTT
>TRDJ3|few|TRDD3|TRDV2
CACDSTGGTASWDTRQMFF
TGTGCCTGTGACTCGACTGGGGGAACGGCCTCCTGGGACACCCGACAGATGTTTTTC
>TRDJ3|NA|TRDD3|TRDV2
CACDTVLPGDTSWDTRQMFF
TGTGCCTGTGACACCGTGCTACCGGGGGATACTTCCTGGGACACCCGACAGATGTTTTTC
>TRDJ3|few|TRDD3|TRDV2
CACDTLGDTGSWDTRQMFF
TGTGCCTGTGACACCTTGGGGGATACCGGCTCCTGGGACACCCGACAGATGTTTTTC
>TRDJ3|NA|TRDD3|TRDV2
CACDTAVGDSSSSWDTRQMFF
TGTGCCTGTGACACCGCGGTGGGGGATAGCTCAAGCTCCTGGGACACCCGACAGATGTTTTTC
>TRDJ3|medium-sized|TRDD3|TRDV2
CACDTGGYASSWDTRQMFF
TGTGCCTGTGACACTGGGGGATACGCGAGCTCCTGGGACACCCGACAGATGTTTTTC